The clone carrying this T cell receptor beta chain was seen repeatedly, ten times or more. The antigen is undetermined. The record originates from a study of CD8 T cells in ankylosing spondylitis. V lost 6 bases and J 3 bases, leaving 14 bases between the germline ends. CDR3 length equals 13 residues. Germline-derived CDR1 and CDR2 are DFQATT and SNEGSKA (reference sequence). Regarding the study as a whole: Ankylosing spondylitis blood seemed to carry a telltale TCR beta motif made of several highly homologous variants. Within peripheral blood, clones linked to disease were CD8+ and relatively rare. Disease-associated clones were reportedly significantly overrepresented in matched ankylosing spondylitis synovial fluid.

Quantitative 5'-RACE with molecular barcodes produced the TCR beta libraries. TCRdb passed the 5' RACE reads through MiXCR, listing each CDR3 protein once. The sample records 200,000 to 300,000 distinct CDR3 sequences, over 8.5% being singletons. The receptor was isolated from a male donor with ankylosing spondylitis or in good health (not recorded which). Input material: blood, either unsorted or a sorted T cell fraction (not recorded which). The rearrangement joins TRBV20-1 to TRBJ1-1; D not resolved. As DNA, the CDR3 is TGCAGTGCCCCTAGAACCGCGGACACTGAAGCTTTCTTT. It is translated as CSAPRTADTEAFF.